What follows are 11 T cell receptor beta chains derived from one specimen sequenced in a study of Tregs in tolerant kidney transplant recipients (dated 2019 in TCRdb). Library method: the immunoSEQ multiplex PCR assay. TCRdb limited this immuneACCESS table to in-frame rearrangements with V and J called. A share of clones is missing; checked studies link under half to unresolved V genes, and the rest is unexplained. The sample table shows under 13,000 clones, and more than 75% are seen once. Roughly 5.4% of the sample is in the top ten clones. Their antigens remain unidentified. This specimen's time point label, interpreted: blood sample drawn before combined kidney and bone marrow transplant. Sequencing was performed on Tregs from blood cultured with allogeneic cells, taken before the transplant. The receptors were gathered from a human patient who received a combined kidney and bone marrow transplant.

CDR3 DNA sequence: TGTGCCAGCACTAGCTTTGTTGAGCAGTTCTTC. It translates to CASTSFVEQFF. The chain links TRBV2 to TRBJ2-1; D is perhaps TRBD2 (5 bases). V was pared by 7 bases and J by 9 bases, with 10 bases between. The CDR3 sequence is 11 residues long. The germline CDR1 and CDR2 sequences are SNHLY and FYNNEI.

The table lists this clone with a count of one. The chain employs TRBV5-1 and TRBJ2-1; 7 bases are shared with TRBD2. The ends lost 7 bases at V and 5 bases at J; junction bases unmatched: 15. The CDR3 length is 16 residues. The germline gives CDR1 SGHRS, CDR2 YFSETQ. DNA of the CDR3: TGCGCCAGCTGCCGGGACTACAATTCTAATCACAATGAGCAGTTCTTC. The encoded protein is CASCRDYNSNHNEQFF.

The chain joins TRBV6-5 to TRBJ2-7; D call uncertain. Per the germline V gene, CDR1 is MNHEY and CDR2 is SVGAGI. The CDR3 totals 14 residues. Trimming stripped 6 bases from V and 2 bases from J, with 14 bases between. The CDR3 nucleotides read TGTGCCAGCAGCCGAACAGCACCCACCTACGAGCAGTACTTC. It codes for CASSRTAPTYEQYF.

In the case of this clone: A far larger clone is only one base removed, so a read error is likely. Written as DNA, the CDR3 is TGTGCCAGCAGCCTATACACCGGGGATCTGTTTTTT. Protein: CASSLYTGDLFF. The chain carries TRBV7-2 and TRBJ2-2; a possible D gene is TRBD2 (5 bases). The length of the CDR3 is 12 residues. The V gene's germline CDR1 is SGHTA and CDR2 FQGNSA. Based on the CDR3 plus reference TRBV7-2 and TRBJ2-2, the full variable domain is GAGVSQSPSNKVTEKGKDVELRCDPISGHTALYWYRQSLGQGLEFLIYFQGNSAPDKSGLPSDRFSAERTGGSVSTLTIQRTQQEDSAVYLCASSLYTGDLFFGEGSRLTVL.

This chain joins TRBV5-6 and TRBJ1-6; D gene ambiguous. The CDR3 is made up of 15 amino acids. Germline V gene lookup returns CDR1 SGHDT and CDR2 YYEEEE. V gave up 0 bases and J gave up 10 bases, with 14 bases separating them. Written as DNA, the CDR3 is TGTGCCAGCAGCTTGGGTTTGGAATTGAACTCACCCCTCCACTTT. It is translated as CASSLGLELNSPLHF.

The V gene is TRBV19, the J gene TRBJ1-2; possibly TRBD1 for D (5 bases). This CDR3 is built from 13 residues. Per the germline V gene, CDR1 is LNHDA and CDR2 is SQIVND (reference sequence). The V end was cut by 9 bases, the J end by 0 bases, with 11 bases between. CDR3 coding DNA: TGTGCCAGCACCCGACAGTCTAACTATGGCTACACCTTC. It specifies CASTRQSNYGYTF. Combining the CDR3 with reference TRBV19 and TRBJ1-2 gives the whole variable domain DGGITQSPKYLFRKEGQNVTLSCEQNLNHDAMYWYRQDPGQGLRLIYYSQIVNDFQKGDIAEGYSVSREKKESFPLTVTSAQKNPTAFYLCASTRQSNYGYTFGSGTRLTVV.

V usage is TRBV9 and J usage is TRBJ2-1; 8 positions match TRBD1. Unmatched junction bases numbered 18, after V lost 4 bases and J lost 0 bases. The CDR3 is 20 amino acids. CDR1 is SGDLS and CDR2 is YYNGEE in the germline V gene. The CDR3 DNA reads as TGTGCCAGCAGCTCGCCGGGGAGACAGGGGTCAAGCGGCTCCTACAATGAGCAGTTCTTC. It specifies CASSSPGRQGSSGSYNEQFF.

This rearrangement joins TRBV5-4 to TRBJ2-1; D is undetermined. Trimming removed 5 bases at V and 8 bases at J, with 8 bases between. Germline values: CDR1 SGHNT, CDR2 YYREEE (reference sequence). This CDR3 region has 11 residues. CDR3 residues: CASRILDEQFF. In DNA form, the CDR3 reads TGTGCCAGCAGAATCCTTGATGAGCAGTTCTTC.

This chain links TRBV25-1 with TRBJ1-2; D ambiguous. CDR1 and CDR2 (germline): MGHDK, SYGVNS. V shed 2 bases and J shed 3 bases, with 7 bases lying between them. The CDR3 runs 13 residues. Here the CDR3 DNA reads TGTGCCAGCAGTGAAGGCTGGGACTATGGCTACACCTTC. Amino acids: CASSEGWDYGYTF.

The chain combines TRBV4-2 with TRBJ2-1; 10 nucleotides agree with TRBD1. CDR3 length: 14 amino acids. V was pared by 0 bases and J by 9 bases, with 2 bases of the junction left unmatched. Looked up from germline, CDR1 is LGHNA and CDR2 is YNFKEQ. The CDR3 coding sequence is TGTGCCAGCAGCCAAGATTGGACAGGGGGTGAGCAGTTCTTC. This encodes CASSQDWTGGEQFF.

J is TRBJ1-5 and V is TRBV19, with D possibly TRBD1 on 5 matching bases. Germline values: CDR1 LNHDA, CDR2 SQIVND (reference sequence). The germline V and J ends were trimmed by 3 bases and 0 bases, with 12 bases remaining between them. The CDR3 is 16 amino acids. CDR3 DNA: TGTGCCAGTAGTATCTTAGGGGTACCTAGCAATCAGCCCCAGCATTTT. Encoded protein: CASSILGVPSNQPQHF.